Following are 10 T cell receptor beta chains from one sample sequenced in a study of T cells in women clearing cervical HPV infection. Repertoires were generated with immunoSEQ multiplex PCR, while TCRdb's copy carries only in-frame clones and drops some. This sample lists roughly 20,000 clones; its ten largest clones have roughly 5.4%. Sequenced: blood buffy coat. These receptors all stem from a woman aged 18-70 years with a cervical HPV16 infection that either progressed to CIN3+ or cleared (not recorded which).

As to this clone: The read ends 3 residues early relative to the CDR3; the germline J gene fills the gap. The V gene is TRBV7-2, the J gene TRBJ2-7, with 9 bases matching TRBD1. The CDR3 extends over 15 amino acids. The germline CDR1 and CDR2 sequences are SGHTA and FQGNSA. Trimming removed 4 bases from V and 3 bases from J; junction bases left unmatched: 7. Partial CDR3 DNA: TGTGCCAGCAGCTCTGGGACAGGGAGTGGCTACGAG. As protein: CASSSGTGSGYE. The CDR3 in full is CASSSGTGSGYEQYF.

Points on this clone: The CDR3 end lies 3 residues beyond the end of the read and is filled in from the germline J gene. V usage is TRBV5-6 and J usage is TRBJ2-5, with a weak D call TRBD2 (5 bases). The CDR3 runs 12 residues. The V gene lost 4 bases and the J gene lost 6 bases, with 10 bases spanning the gap. Looked up from germline, CDR1 is SGHDT and CDR2 is YYEEEE. The covered CDR3 bases are TGTGCCAGCAGCCGCGAGCGGAAGACC. Amino acid sequence: CASSRERKT. The CDR3, in full, reads CASSRERKTQYF.

Turning to this clone: The read terminates 3 residues before the CDR3 end, so the remaining end is supplied by the germline J gene. The chain has TRBV6-1 and TRBJ2-1; the D is unclear. Trimming left V 4 bases short and J 4 bases short, with 5 bases between. Germline assignment: CDR1 MNHNS and CDR2 SASEGT. This CDR3 contains 12 residues. The CDR3 loop reads CASSAQYNEQFF. The sequenced part of the CDR3 DNA is TGTGCCAGCAGTGCCCAGTACAATGAG.

Remarks on this clone: The sequenced fragment ends 3 residues before the CDR3 boundary, so the rest is inferred from the germline J gene. The rearrangement links TRBV30 to TRBJ1-2; D perhaps matches TRBD1 (6 bases). The germline V gene encodes CDR1 GTSNPN and CDR2 SVGIG (reference sequence). V was clipped by 1 base and J by 5 bases, with 14 bases between them. This CDR3 is built from 14 residues. The CDR3 DNA, read in part, is TGTGCCTGGAGTGAGAGTACAGGGAATTATGGC. It encodes CAWSESTGNYG. The complete CDR3 reads CAWSESTGNYGYTF.

On this clone itself: The CDR3 end falls 3 residues outside the read, so it is completed with the germline J gene. The chain recombines TRBV11-2 with TRBJ2-3; D is perhaps TRBD2 (6 bases). The CDR3 consists of 15 residues. The germline CDR1 and CDR2 sequences are SGHAT and FQNNGV. The CDR3 loop reads CASSPGTAYQETQYF. The CDR3 DNA, read in part, is TGTGCCAGCAGCCCAGGGACTGCCTACCAAGAGACG.

Comments on this clone: The CDR3 end lies 3 residues beyond the end of the read and is filled in from the germline J gene. The chain links TRBV5-1 to TRBJ2-2; D is undetermined. The CDR3 runs to 13 residues. Germline CDR1 reads SGHRS; CDR2 reads YFSETQ. V was pared by 3 bases and J by 7 bases, with 10 bases between. The sequenced CDR3 bases are TGCGCCAGCAGCTCAAATCCGGGCGGGGAG. Its protein is CASSSNPGGE. From start to end, the CDR3 is CASSSNPGGELFF.

About this clone: With the read ending 3 residues before the CDR3 end, the germline J gene is used to fill in that end. The chain recombines TRBV14 with TRBJ2-1; D might be TRBD1 (5 bases). The V end lost 6 bases, the J end lost 5 bases, and 20 bases lay between the germline ends. The CDR3 contains 16 residues. Germline-derived CDR1 and CDR2 are SGHDN and FVKESK. The CDR3 sequence is CASSRTPPPTHNEQFF. CDR3 DNA (partial): TGTGCCAGCAGTCGGACACCTCCACCCACACACAATGAG.

With respect to this clone: The read halts 3 residues ahead of the CDR3 end, with the missing end drawn from the germline J gene. The chain couples TRBV5-4 to TRBJ2-7; possible D gene TRBD2, 6 bases. Germline lookup yields CDR1 SGHNT and CDR2 YYREEE (reference sequence). The length of the CDR3 is 14 residues. Trimming took 2 bases from V and 6 from J, leaving 15 bases between them. Incomplete CDR3 DNA: TGTGCCAGCAGCTTTGGGACTGGAGGTCTCGAG. Amino acid sequence: CASSFGTGGLE. The full CDR3 sequence reads CASSFGTGGLEQYF.

Details on this clone: The sequence runs out 3 residues before the end of the CDR3; the remainder is reconstructed from the germline J gene. The chain couples TRBV2 to TRBJ2-3; 7 bases align to TRBD2. Germline V gives CDR1 SNHLY, CDR2 FYNNEI. The CDR3 consists of 15 residues. The CDR3 bases that were read are TGTGCCAGCAGTTACACCGGGACTACAAAAGAGACG. Translating it yields CASSYTGTTKET. The complete CDR3 sequence is CASSYTGTTKETQYF.

Remarks on this clone: The read finishes 3 residues shy of the CDR3 end, and the germline J gene is used to complete it. This chain connects TRBV2 to TRBJ2-3, with 11 positions matching TRBD2. The CDR3 is 18 amino acids. Germline V gives CDR1 SNHLY, CDR2 FYNNEI. The covered CDR3 bases are TGTGCCAGCAGTGAAGCGCGACTAGCGGGGAGACACCAAGAGACG. It encodes CASSEARLAGRHQET. The CDR3, in full, reads CASSEARLAGRHQETQYF.